This TCR beta chain was identified in a study of shared clonotypes between healthy human individuals. This table comes from immunoSEQ multiplex PCR, and its TCRdb copy is limited to in-frame clones, with some not included. The profile shows some 1,600,000 clones, 95% to 99% of them singletons. Points from the study as a whole: Compared with memory subsets, naive subsets generally had larger estimated richness. When naive CD4 clonotypes were compared across a few donors, 4% to 6.5% were shared.

V lost 4 bases, J lost 0 bases, and 3 bases stayed unmatched. CDR1 is PRHDT, CDR2 FYEKMQ, per germline (reference sequence). This CDR3 has 15 amino acids. In regard to this clone: No antigen is known for it.

The sequence came from a man under 40 in good health. The sequenced sample consisted of naive CD4+ T cells sorted from blood. Subset denoted: CD45RA+ positively selected. This rearrangement joins TRBV13 to TRBJ2-1; 7 positions agree with TRBD2. CDR3 nucleotide sequence: TGTGCCAGCAGCTCCCGGGAGGTCTCCTACAATGAGCAGTTCTTC. Its translation is CASSSREVSYNEQFF.